The clone carrying this T cell receptor (beta chain) was observed a few times. Its specificity is unknown. The record originates from a study of beta chain features in type 1 diabetes. As for the study in general: Across every sample, 107,917,701 sorted cells were examined in total.

Germline CDR1 is SGHTA and CDR2 is FQGNSA. V lost 5 bases to trimming and J lost 5 bases; unmatched junction nucleotides: 3. The CDR3 is 13 residues long. Reverse transcribing all isolated RNA meant expressed TCRB transcripts were sequenced. Only in-frame clones appear in the TCRdb table, and some are missing; sequencing was by immunoSEQ multiplex PCR. The sample carries approximately 170,000 clones, under 9.5% recorded once. Findings and limits, study-wide: Still unanswered here is whether HLA type influences TCRB rearrangement. Patients with type 1 diabetes carried fewer insertions and had more deletions at their VDJ junctions. Type 1 diabetes patients had moderately but significantly shorter TCRB CDR3s in all four CD4+ subsets.

Isolation of CD4+ naive, central memory, regulatory and stem cell-like memory cells was achieved by sorting via CD45RO/CCR7/CD25/CD127/CD95/CD27. The chain has TRBV7-2 and TRBJ1-5; TRBD1 aligns across 7 bases. The sample consisted of central memory CD4+ T cells from blood. The TCR comes from a man younger than 30 with type 1 diabetes. CDR3 bases: TGTGCCAGCAGCCTCGGGACAGATCAGCCCCAGCATTTT. Translated: CASSLGTDQPQHF.